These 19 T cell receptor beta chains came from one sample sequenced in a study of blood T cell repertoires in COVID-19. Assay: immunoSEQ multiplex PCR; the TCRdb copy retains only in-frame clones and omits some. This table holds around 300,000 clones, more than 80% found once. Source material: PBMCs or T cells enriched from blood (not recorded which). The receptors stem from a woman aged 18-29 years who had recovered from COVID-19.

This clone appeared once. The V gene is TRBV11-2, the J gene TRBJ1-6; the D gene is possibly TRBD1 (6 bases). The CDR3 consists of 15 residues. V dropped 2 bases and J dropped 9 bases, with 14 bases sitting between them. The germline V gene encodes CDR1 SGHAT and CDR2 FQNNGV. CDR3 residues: CASSLTQGFGSPLHF. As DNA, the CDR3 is TGTGCCAGCAGCTTAACCCAGGGGTTTGGTTCACCCCTCCACTTT.

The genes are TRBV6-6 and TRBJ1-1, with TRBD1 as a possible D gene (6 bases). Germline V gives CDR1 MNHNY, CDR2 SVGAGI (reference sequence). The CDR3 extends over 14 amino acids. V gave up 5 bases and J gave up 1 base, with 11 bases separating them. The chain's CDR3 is CASSTLGGNTEAFF. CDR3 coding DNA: TGTGCCAGCAGTACCTTAGGGGGGAACACTGAAGCTTTCTTT.

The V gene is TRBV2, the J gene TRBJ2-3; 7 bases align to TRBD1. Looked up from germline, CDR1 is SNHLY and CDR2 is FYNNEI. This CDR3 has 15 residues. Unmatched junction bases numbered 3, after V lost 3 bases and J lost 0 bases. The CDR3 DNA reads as TGTGCCAGCAGTGAGGAGGACAGGAGCACAGATACGCAGTATTTT. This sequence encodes CASSEEDRSTDTQYF.

CDR3 protein: CASSEDRVYDEQYF. CDR3 sequence (DNA): TGTGCCAGCAGTGAGGACAGGGTTTACGACGAGCAGTACTTC. The chain carries TRBV2 and TRBJ2-7, with 8 bases identical to TRBD1. Per germline, CDR1 SNHLY and CDR2 FYNNEI. Unmatched junction bases numbered 6, after V lost 3 bases and J lost 5 bases. The CDR3 loop spans 14 amino acids.

The CDR3 region is CASRGLANEKLFF. CDR3 nucleotide sequence: TGTGCCTCAAGGGGGTTGGCTAATGAAAAACTGTTTTTT. This chain uses TRBV6-5 with TRBJ1-4; weak D call: TRBD1 (6 bases). The CDR3 has 13 amino acids. Between the trimmed V and J ends, which lost 11 bases and 3 bases, there was a span of 13 bases. Germline CDR1 and CDR2: MNHEY and SVGAGI.

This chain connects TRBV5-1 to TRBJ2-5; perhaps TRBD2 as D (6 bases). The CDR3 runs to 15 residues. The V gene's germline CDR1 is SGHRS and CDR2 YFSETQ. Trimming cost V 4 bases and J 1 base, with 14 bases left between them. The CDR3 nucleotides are TGCGCCAGCAGCCTGGCTGGGGGGTTCCAAGAGACCCAGTACTTC. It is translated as CASSLAGGFQETQYF.

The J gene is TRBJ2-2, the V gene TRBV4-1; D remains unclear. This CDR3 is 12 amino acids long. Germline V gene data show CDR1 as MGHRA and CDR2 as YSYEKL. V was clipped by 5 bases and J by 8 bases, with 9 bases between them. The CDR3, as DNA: TGCGCCAGCAGCGGTGACGGGGGGGAGCTGTTTTTT. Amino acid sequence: CASSGDGGELFF.

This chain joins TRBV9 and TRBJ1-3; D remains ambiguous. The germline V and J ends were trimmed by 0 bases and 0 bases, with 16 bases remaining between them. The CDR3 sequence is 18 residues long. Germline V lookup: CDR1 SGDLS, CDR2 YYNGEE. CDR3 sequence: CASSVDDRRGHSGNTIYF. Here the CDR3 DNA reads TGTGCCAGCAGCGTAGATGATCGCCGTGGGCACTCTGGAAACACCATATATTTT.

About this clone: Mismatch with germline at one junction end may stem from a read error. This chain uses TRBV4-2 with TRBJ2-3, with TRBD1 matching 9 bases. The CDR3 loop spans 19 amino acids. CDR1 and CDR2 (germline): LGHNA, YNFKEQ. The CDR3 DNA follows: TGTGCTAGCAGCCAAGTAGGCCGTGGGACAGGGTATGTCACAGATACGCAGTATTTT. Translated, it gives CASSQVGRGTGYVTDTQYF.

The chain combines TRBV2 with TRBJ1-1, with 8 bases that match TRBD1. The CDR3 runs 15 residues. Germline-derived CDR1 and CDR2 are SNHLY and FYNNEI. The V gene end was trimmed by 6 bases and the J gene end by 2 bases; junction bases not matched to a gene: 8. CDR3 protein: CASSRLGQGNTEAFF. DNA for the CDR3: TGTGCCAGCAGCCGACTCGGACAGGGAAACACTGAAGCTTTCTTT.

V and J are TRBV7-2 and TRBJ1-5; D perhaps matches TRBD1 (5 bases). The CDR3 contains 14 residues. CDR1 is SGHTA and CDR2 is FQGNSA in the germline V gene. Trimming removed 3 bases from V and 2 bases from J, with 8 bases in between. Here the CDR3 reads CASSFGHGNQPQHF. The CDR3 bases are TGTGCCAGCAGCTTTGGACACGGCAATCAGCCCCAGCATTTT.

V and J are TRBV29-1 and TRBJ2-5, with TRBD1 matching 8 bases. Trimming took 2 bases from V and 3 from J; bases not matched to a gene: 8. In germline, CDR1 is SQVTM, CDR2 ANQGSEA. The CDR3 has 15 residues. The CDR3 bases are TGCAGCGTTGAAATAGGACAGGGAATCGAAGAGACCCAGTACTTC. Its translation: CSVEIGQGIEETQYF.

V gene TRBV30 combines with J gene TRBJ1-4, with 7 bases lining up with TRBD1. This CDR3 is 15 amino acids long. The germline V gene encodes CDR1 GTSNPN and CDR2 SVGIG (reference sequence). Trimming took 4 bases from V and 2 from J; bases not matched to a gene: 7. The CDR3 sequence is CAWKAGGTTNEKLFF. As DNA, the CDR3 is TGTGCCTGGAAGGCAGGGGGAACGACTAATGAAAAACTGTTTTTT. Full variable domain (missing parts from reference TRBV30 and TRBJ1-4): SQTIHQWPATLVQPVGSPLSLECTVEGTSNPNLYWYRQAAGRGLQLLFYSVGIGQISSEVPQNLSASRPQDRQFILSSKKLLLSDSGFYLCAWKAGGTTNEKLFFGSGTQLSVL.

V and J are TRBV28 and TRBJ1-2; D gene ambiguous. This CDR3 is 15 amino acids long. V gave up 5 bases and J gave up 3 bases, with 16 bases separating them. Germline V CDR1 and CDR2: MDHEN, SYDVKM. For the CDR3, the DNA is TGTGCCAGCAGTACCAGTGGGAGGGCTGACTATGGCTACACCTTC. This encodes CASSTSGRADYGYTF.

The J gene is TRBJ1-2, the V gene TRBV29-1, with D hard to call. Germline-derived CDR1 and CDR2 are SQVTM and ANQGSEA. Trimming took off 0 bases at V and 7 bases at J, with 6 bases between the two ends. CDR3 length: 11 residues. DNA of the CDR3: TGCAGCGTTGAAGATCTTCTTGGCTACACCTTC. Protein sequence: CSVEDLLGYTF.

This chain's CDR3 is CASSITGSPSSYEQYF. CDR3 bases: TGTGCCAGCAGTATTACCGGGAGTCCGAGTTCCTACGAGCAGTACTTC. This sequence joins TRBV28 and TRBJ2-7; a weak D match, TRBD2 (6 bases). This CDR3 comprises 16 residues. Germline V CDR1 and CDR2: MDHEN, SYDVKM. Trimming cost V 5 bases and J 1 base, with 18 bases left between them.

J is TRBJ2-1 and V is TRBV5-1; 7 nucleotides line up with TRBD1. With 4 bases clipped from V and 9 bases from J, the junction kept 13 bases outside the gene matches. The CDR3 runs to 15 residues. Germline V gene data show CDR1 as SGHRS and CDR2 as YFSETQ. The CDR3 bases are TGCGCCAGCAGCCCGGCGACAGGGTCTGTAACTGAGCAGTTCTTC. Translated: CASSPATGSVTEQFF.

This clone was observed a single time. The CDR3, as DNA: TGTGCCAGCTCATGGCAGGGTGCCGGGGAGCTGTTTTTT. Its translation is CASSWQGAGELFF. The chain couples TRBV18 to TRBJ2-2, with D possibly TRBD1 on 5 matching bases. Germline CDR1 is KGHSH and CDR2 is LQKENI. The germline V and J ends were trimmed by 5 bases and 6 bases, with 10 bases remaining between them. The CDR3 runs 13 residues.

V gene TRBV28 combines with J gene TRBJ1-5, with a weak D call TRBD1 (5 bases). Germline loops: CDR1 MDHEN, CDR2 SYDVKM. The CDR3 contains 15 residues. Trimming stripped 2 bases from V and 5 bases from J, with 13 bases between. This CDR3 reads CASSLNTRGDQPQHF. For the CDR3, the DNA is TGTGCCAGCAGTTTAAACACGCGGGGCGATCAGCCCCAGCATTTT.